Listed below are T cell receptor beta chains from one sample, sequenced in a study of blood T cell repertoires in COVID-19. Libraries were prepared by immunoSEQ multiplex PCR; TCRdb keeps only in-frame clonotypes and omits some of them. The sample comprises a few hundred thousand clones, 65% to 90% of which are singletons, and about 7% rests with the top ten. Specimen: peripheral blood. The receptor source for this set is a human donor in a cohort sampled during active COVID-19. CDR3s include the opening cysteine and the closing phenylalanine or tryptophan. The order of the fields is D gene, J gene, clone size, V gene, CDR3 DNA, CDR3 protein. D genes are given only for firm matches. Some rows have no size entry. The others give once, few or many, or a class for an expanded clone.

d_gene: .; j_gene: TRBJ1-4; abundance: .; v_gene: TRBV21-1; CDR3nt: TGTGCCAGCAGCAAAGATATGGCATTTGCCGAAAAACTGTTTTTT; CDR3aa: CASSKDMAFAEKLFF
d_gene: TRBD1; j_gene: TRBJ1-4; abundance: .; v_gene: TRBV15; CDR3nt: TGTGCCACCAGCAGAGACTTCTCGCTGACAGGGGATAATGAAAAACTGTTTTTT; CDR3aa: CATSRDFSLTGDNEKLFF
d_gene: .; j_gene: TRBJ2-7; abundance: few; v_gene: TRBV7-9; CDR3nt: TGTGCCAGCAGCTTACCCACAGAAGGGGCAGGGAGGAACGAGCAGTACTTC; CDR3aa: CASSLPTEGAGRNEQYF
d_gene: .; j_gene: TRBJ2-4; abundance: once; v_gene: TRBV6-1; CDR3nt: TGTGCCAGCAGTGAAGGACACCCAGCCAAAAACATTCAGTACTTC; CDR3aa: CASSEGHPAKNIQYF
d_gene: .; j_gene: TRBJ1-1; abundance: once; v_gene: TRBV27; CDR3nt: TGTGCCAGCAGTGTCGTGTCGAACACTGAAGCTTTCTTT; CDR3aa: CASSVVSNTEAFF
d_gene: TRBD2; j_gene: TRBJ2-1; abundance: .; v_gene: TRBV24-1; CDR3nt: TGTGCCACCAGTGATAATGACTCTAGCGGACCCTACAATGAGCAGTTCTTC; CDR3aa: CATSDNDSSGPYNEQFF
d_gene: TRBD1; j_gene: TRBJ2-5; abundance: .; v_gene: TRBV14; CDR3nt: TGTGCCAGCAGCCGCCGGACAGGGGGGATGGAGACCCAGTACTTC; CDR3aa: CASSRRTGGMETQYF
d_gene: .; j_gene: TRBJ2-3; abundance: once; v_gene: TRBV7-3; CDR3nt: TGTGCCAGCAGCCCTAGGGGGTACACAGATACGCAGTATTTT; CDR3aa: CASSPRGYTDTQYF
d_gene: .; j_gene: TRBJ1-3; abundance: .; v_gene: TRBV30; CDR3nt: TGTGCCTGGAGCGTCCTAAATGGAAACACCATATATTTT; CDR3aa: CAWSVLNGNTIYF
d_gene: TRBD1; j_gene: TRBJ1-2; abundance: .; v_gene: TRBV13; CDR3nt: TGTGCCAGCAGCCCGGGACAGACTAACTATGGCTACACCTTC; CDR3aa: CASSPGQTNYGYTF
d_gene: .; j_gene: TRBJ2-2; abundance: .; v_gene: TRBV2; CDR3nt: TGTGCCAGCAGTGTCCGTTCTCTACAGGGAGGGGGGGAGCTGTTTTTT; CDR3aa: CASSVRSLQGGGELFF
d_gene: .; j_gene: TRBJ2-1; abundance: many; v_gene: TRBV7-9; CDR3nt: TGTGCCAGCAAGACAGGAAATCTGAATGAGCAGTTCTTC; CDR3aa: CASKTGNLNEQFF
d_gene: .; j_gene: TRBJ2-1; abundance: .; v_gene: TRBV24-1; CDR3nt: TGTGCCACCAGTGATTGGACAGCCGTTGAGCAGTTCTTC; CDR3aa: CATSDWTAVEQFF
d_gene: .; j_gene: TRBJ1-5; abundance: few; v_gene: TRBV12-3/TRBV12-4; CDR3nt: TGTGCCAGCAGTTTTCGGACAAATCAGCCCCAGCATTTT; CDR3aa: CASSFRTNQPQHF
d_gene: TRBD2; j_gene: TRBJ2-7; abundance: once; v_gene: TRBV11-2; CDR3nt: TGTGCCAGCAGCTTCCGAACACTAGCGGGGGGTCCCTACGAGCAGTACTTC; CDR3aa: CASSFRTLAGGPYEQYF
d_gene: .; j_gene: TRBJ1-2; abundance: .; v_gene: TRBV12-3/TRBV12-4; CDR3nt: TGTGCCAGCAGCACACAGGGAGCCTATGGCTACACCTTC; CDR3aa: CASSTQGAYGYTF
d_gene: .; j_gene: TRBJ2-7; abundance: .; v_gene: TRBV6-2/TRBV6-3; CDR3nt: TGTGCCAGCAGTTCCCGTTACGAGCAGTACTTC; CDR3aa: CASSSRYEQYF
d_gene: .; j_gene: TRBJ1-6; abundance: .; v_gene: TRBV7-3; CDR3nt: TGTGCCAGCAGCCGTTTCGGTCCTTCGATGAGCTCCTATAATTCACCCCTCCACTTT; CDR3aa: CASSRFGPSMSSYNSPLHF
d_gene: TRBD1; j_gene: TRBJ1-1; abundance: once; v_gene: TRBV29-1; CDR3nt: TGCAGCGCCTCCGGACAGGGGGCGCGTTCCGACACTGAAGCTTTCTTT; CDR3aa: CSASGQGARSDTEAFF
d_gene: .; j_gene: TRBJ1-2; abundance: .; v_gene: TRBV5-1; CDR3nt: TGCGCCAGCTCCACAGCCACCAACCTCCAAGCTAACTATGGCTACACCTTC; CDR3aa: CASSTATNLQANYGYTF
d_gene: .; j_gene: TRBJ2-7; abundance: .; v_gene: TRBV6-6; CDR3nt: TGTGCCAGCGTTATGGAAAGGACATCGCCCTACGAGCAGTACTTC; CDR3aa: CASVMERTSPYEQYF
d_gene: .; j_gene: TRBJ2-7; abundance: .; v_gene: TRBV21-1; CDR3nt: TGTGCCAGGGCTCGTAACAGACGGTTCTACGAGCAGTACTTC; CDR3aa: CARARNRRFYEQYF
d_gene: .; j_gene: TRBJ2-7; abundance: .; v_gene: TRBV20-1; CDR3nt: TGCAGTGCTATTGACAGGATAACCTACGAGCAGTACTTC; CDR3aa: CSAIDRITYEQYF
d_gene: TRBD1; j_gene: TRBJ2-2; abundance: .; v_gene: TRBV7-6; CDR3nt: TGTGCCAGCAGCCTATCCCAGGGGGACACCGGGGAGCTGTTTTTT; CDR3aa: CASSLSQGDTGELFF
d_gene: TRBD1; j_gene: TRBJ1-2; abundance: .; v_gene: TRBV7-2; CDR3nt: TGTGCCAGCAGCAAGCGCGGGACAGGGGCGCTCGGCTACACCTTC; CDR3aa: CASSKRGTGALGYTF
d_gene: .; j_gene: TRBJ2-1; abundance: .; v_gene: TRBV15; CDR3nt: TGTGCCACCAGCAGCTGGAGGGGTGGATTAAATGAGCAGTTCTTC; CDR3aa: CATSSWRGGLNEQFF
d_gene: TRBD1; j_gene: TRBJ2-3; abundance: .; v_gene: TRBV30; CDR3nt: TGTGCCTGGAGTCGGCCAGGGGGCCGGCGTAATACGCAGTATTTT; CDR3aa: CAWSRPGGRRNTQYF
d_gene: TRBD2; j_gene: TRBJ2-1; abundance: once; v_gene: TRBV10-2; CDR3nt: TGCGCCAGCAGCCTAGCGGGGGCCCACAATGAGCAGTTCTTC; CDR3aa: CASSLAGAHNEQFF
d_gene: .; j_gene: TRBJ2-3; abundance: .; v_gene: TRBV24-1; CDR3nt: TGTGCCACCAGTGATAACGGCGGGGGCACAGATACGCAGTATTTT; CDR3aa: CATSDNGGGTDTQYF
d_gene: .; j_gene: TRBJ1-1; abundance: .; v_gene: TRBV12-5; CDR3nt: TGTGCTAGTGGTTCCCCGGACACCTACACTGAAGCTTTCTTT; CDR3aa: CASGSPDTYTEAFF
d_gene: .; j_gene: TRBJ1-1; abundance: .; v_gene: TRBV14; CDR3nt: TGTGCCAGCAGCCAAGATTGGCAGACTGAAGCTTTCTTT; CDR3aa: CASSQDWQTEAFF
d_gene: .; j_gene: TRBJ2-7; abundance: few; v_gene: TRBV12-3/TRBV12-4; CDR3nt: TGTGCCAGCAGTTTTTTCAGGGCAGACGAGCAGTACTTC; CDR3aa: CASSFFRADEQYF
d_gene: TRBD2; j_gene: TRBJ2-1; abundance: few; v_gene: TRBV19; CDR3nt: TGTGCCAGTATGAAGCTAGCGGGGGGTAATGAGCAGTTCTTC; CDR3aa: CASMKLAGGNEQFF
d_gene: TRBD1; j_gene: TRBJ2-7; abundance: .; v_gene: TRBV5-5; CDR3nt: TGTGCCAGCAGCTTGATGGACAGGGGAGACTACGAGCAGTACTTC; CDR3aa: CASSLMDRGDYEQYF
d_gene: .; j_gene: TRBJ2-4; abundance: .; v_gene: TRBV4-1; CDR3nt: TGCGCCAGCAGCCAAGATGAAAGGGGACTAAACATTCAGTACTTC; CDR3aa: CASSQDERGLNIQYF
d_gene: .; j_gene: TRBJ2-2; abundance: .; v_gene: TRBV3-1/TRBV3-2; CDR3nt: TGTGCCAGCAGCCAATCCCCCCTAGTCACCGGGGAGCTGTTTTTT; CDR3aa: CASSQSPLVTGELFF
d_gene: .; j_gene: TRBJ2-2; abundance: .; v_gene: TRBV14; CDR3nt: TGTGCCAGCAGCCAAGCCACTTGGACCGGGGAGCTGTTTTTT; CDR3aa: CASSQATWTGELFF
d_gene: .; j_gene: TRBJ1-6; abundance: .; v_gene: TRBV7-2; CDR3nt: TGTGCCAGCAGTTACAGGGAAGGTTCACCCCTCCACTTT; CDR3aa: CASSYREGSPLHF
d_gene: TRBD2; j_gene: TRBJ2-1; abundance: .; v_gene: TRBV9; CDR3nt: TGTGCCAGCAGCGTAGCGGGGGGGCCGGTCAATGAGCAGTTCTTC; CDR3aa: CASSVAGGPVNEQFF
d_gene: .; j_gene: TRBJ1-2; abundance: .; v_gene: TRBV7-9; CDR3nt: TGTGCCAGCAGCTTATCCGACAGATATGGCTACACCTTC; CDR3aa: CASSLSDRYGYTF
d_gene: .; j_gene: TRBJ2-7; abundance: .; v_gene: TRBV7-2; CDR3nt: TGTGCCAGCAGCTTTGACTACCTTGCCTACGAGCAGTACTTC; CDR3aa: CASSFDYLAYEQYF
d_gene: .; j_gene: TRBJ1-1; abundance: .; v_gene: TRBV6-5; CDR3nt: TGTGCCAGCAGGCCAGGGTTTTCGGACACTGAAGCTTTCTTT; CDR3aa: CASRPGFSDTEAFF
d_gene: .; j_gene: TRBJ1-4; abundance: .; v_gene: TRBV28; CDR3nt: TGTGCCAGCAGTTTAGGGGGGGTGGGCAATAATGAAAAACTGTTTTTT; CDR3aa: CASSLGGVGNNEKLFF
d_gene: TRBD1; j_gene: TRBJ2-7; abundance: .; v_gene: TRBV27; CDR3nt: TGTGCCAGCAGTTTCGCCACAGGACAGGGGCGGGAGCAGTACTTC; CDR3aa: CASSFATGQGREQYF
d_gene: .; j_gene: TRBJ1-4; abundance: .; v_gene: TRBV14; CDR3nt: TGTGCCAGCAGCCAAGATTGGGGGCGACTGTTTTTT; CDR3aa: CASSQDWGRLFF
d_gene: .; j_gene: TRBJ1-2; abundance: .; v_gene: TRBV30; CDR3nt: TGTGCCTGGAGTGCCCCTAATCCTGGGGGGGGCTATGGCTACACCTTC; CDR3aa: CAWSAPNPGGGYGYTF
d_gene: .; j_gene: TRBJ2-2; abundance: .; v_gene: TRBV19; CDR3nt: TGTGCCAGTAGTATAGAGAGCTTCTACACCGGGGAGCTGTTTTTT; CDR3aa: CASSIESFYTGELFF
d_gene: TRBD2; j_gene: TRBJ2-3; abundance: .; v_gene: TRBV2; CDR3nt: TGTGCCAGCGGACGTTCGGCGGGGGACGTATATACGCAGTATTTT; CDR3aa: CASGRSAGDVYTQYF
d_gene: .; j_gene: TRBJ1-4; abundance: .; v_gene: TRBV14; CDR3nt: TGTGCCAGCAGCTCCAAGACGGGGTCAGGGAGGGAAAAACTGTTTTTT; CDR3aa: CASSSKTGSGREKLFF
d_gene: TRBD1; j_gene: TRBJ2-2; abundance: few; v_gene: TRBV19; CDR3nt: TGTGCCAGTAGTAGCGGGACAGGGGGCCTCGGGGAGCTGTTTTTT; CDR3aa: CASSSGTGGLGELFF
d_gene: .; j_gene: TRBJ2-2; abundance: once; v_gene: TRBV21-1; CDR3nt: TGTGCCAGCAGCGAACTCCAAACGGTGGACACCGGGGAGCTGTTTTTT; CDR3aa: CASSELQTVDTGELFF